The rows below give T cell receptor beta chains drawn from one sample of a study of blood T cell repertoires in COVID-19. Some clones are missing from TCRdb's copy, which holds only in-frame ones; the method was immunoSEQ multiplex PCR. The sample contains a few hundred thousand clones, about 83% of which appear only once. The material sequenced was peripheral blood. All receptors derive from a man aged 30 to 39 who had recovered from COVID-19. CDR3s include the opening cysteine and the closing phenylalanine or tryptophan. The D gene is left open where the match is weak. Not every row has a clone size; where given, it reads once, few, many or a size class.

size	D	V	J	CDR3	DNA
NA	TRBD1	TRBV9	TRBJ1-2	CASSVEGQGGNGYTF	TGTGCCAGCAGCGTAGAGGGACAGGGTGGAAATGGCTACACCTTC
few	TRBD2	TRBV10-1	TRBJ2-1	CASSATSLGEQFF	TGCGCCAGCAGTGCGACTAGCCTCGGTGAGCAGTTCTTC
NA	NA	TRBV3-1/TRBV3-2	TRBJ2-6	CASSLGGSGANVLTF	TGTGCCAGCAGTCTCGGGGGCTCTGGGGCCAACGTCCTGACTTTC
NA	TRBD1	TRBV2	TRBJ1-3	CASKDRVNGNTIYF	TGTGCCAGCAAGGACAGGGTGAATGGAAACACCATATATTTT
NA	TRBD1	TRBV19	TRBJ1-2	CASRPGQGANYGYTF	TGTGCCAGTAGACCAGGACAGGGGGCTAACTATGGCTACACCTTC
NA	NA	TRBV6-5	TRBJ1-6	CASSYSGSPLHF	TGTGCCAGCAGTTACTCCGGTTCACCCCTCCACTTT
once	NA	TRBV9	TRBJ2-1	CASSVADSRNEQFF	TGTGCCAGCAGCGTAGCGGACAGCCGCAATGAGCAGTTCTTC
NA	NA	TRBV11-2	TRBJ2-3	CASSLAVGTHPQYF	TGTGCCAGCAGCTTAGCGGTTGGGACACATCCGCAGTATTTT
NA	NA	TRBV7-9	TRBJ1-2	CASSPIKAPQGYGYTF	TGTGCCAGCAGCCCGATAAAGGCACCCCAGGGCTATGGCTACACCTTC
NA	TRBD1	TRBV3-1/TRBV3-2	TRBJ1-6	CASSQGTGAGESPLHF	TGTGCCAGCAGCCAAGGAACAGGGGCCGGAGAGTCACCCCTCCACTTT
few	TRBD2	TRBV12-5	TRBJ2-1	CASGNLAGGNEQFF	TGTGCTAGTGGTAATCTAGCGGGGGGGAATGAGCAGTTCTTC
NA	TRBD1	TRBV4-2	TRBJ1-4	CASSQNRDRGNEKLFF	TGTGCCAGCAGCCAGAACCGGGACAGGGGAAATGAAAAACTGTTTTTT
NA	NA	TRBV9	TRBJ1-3	CASSLSSGAGNTIYF	TGTGCCAGCAGCCTCTCGTCGGGAGCTGGAAACACCATATATTTT
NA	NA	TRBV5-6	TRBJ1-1	CASSFIQALGGNTEAFF	TGTGCCAGCAGCTTCATACAGGCCCTGGGCGGGAACACTGAAGCTTTCTTT
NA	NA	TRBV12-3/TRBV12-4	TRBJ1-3	CASSNVAIYF	TGTGCCAGCAGTAATGTCGCCATATATTTT
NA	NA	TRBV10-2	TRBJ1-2	CASSERQGYGYTF	TGCGCCAGCAGTGAGCGGCAGGGTTATGGCTACACCTTC
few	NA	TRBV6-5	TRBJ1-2	CASSYRRHTNYGYTF	TGTGCCAGCAGTTACCGCAGGCACACTAACTATGGCTACACCTTC
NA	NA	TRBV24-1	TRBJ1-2	CATSDPNPANYGYTF	TGTGCCACCAGTGACCCGAATCCAGCTAACTATGGCTACACCTTC
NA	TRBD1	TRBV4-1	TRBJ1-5	CASSHYRGQPQHF	TGCGCCAGCAGCCATTACAGGGGTCAGCCCCAGCATTTT
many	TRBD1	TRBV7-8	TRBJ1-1	CASSQTDRGGTEAFF	TGTGCCAGCAGCCAAACGGACAGGGGTGGCACTGAAGCTTTCTTT
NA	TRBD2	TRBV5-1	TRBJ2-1	CASSIGLAGGISYNEQFF	TGCGCCAGCAGCATCGGACTAGCGGGGGGAATCTCCTACAATGAGCAGTTCTTC
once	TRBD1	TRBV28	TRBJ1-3	CASRGQGVNTIYF	TGTGCCAGCAGGGGACAGGGGGTCAACACCATATATTTT
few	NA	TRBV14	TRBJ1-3	CASSPPGLSSGNTIYF	TGTGCCAGCAGCCCCCCGGGACTTAGCTCTGGAAACACCATATATTTT
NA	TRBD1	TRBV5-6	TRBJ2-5	CASSRRTGLETQYF	TGTGCCAGCAGCAGGAGGACAGGGTTAGAGACCCAGTACTTC
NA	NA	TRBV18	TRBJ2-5	CASSRSQGEETQYF	TGTGCCAGCTCACGATCACAGGGTGAAGAGACCCAGTACTTC
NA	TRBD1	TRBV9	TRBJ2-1	CASSPGGGNEQFF	TGTGCCAGCAGCCCAGGGGGCGGCAATGAGCAGTTCTTC
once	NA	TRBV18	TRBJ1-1	CASSPRELALRTEAFF	TGTGCCAGCTCACCTCGGGAGCTAGCTCTGAGAACTGAAGCTTTCTTT
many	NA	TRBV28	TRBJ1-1	CASSPPTRGLFTEAFF	TGTGCCAGCAGTCCTCCAACCAGGGGTTTGTTCACTGAAGCTTTCTTT
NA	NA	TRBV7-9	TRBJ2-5	CASSFTGRETQYF	TGTGCCAGCAGCTTTACAGGGCGCGAGACCCAGTACTTC
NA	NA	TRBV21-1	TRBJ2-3	CASSLMTPDTQYF	TGTGCCAGCAGCCTTATGACACCAGATACGCAGTATTTT
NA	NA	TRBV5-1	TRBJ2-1	CASSLVLAGNEQFF	TGCGCCAGCAGCTTGGTGCTAGCCGGGAATGAGCAGTTCTTC
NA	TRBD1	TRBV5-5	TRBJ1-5	CASSSEKPGQRYSNQPQHF	TGTGCCAGCAGCTCGGAGAAACCGGGACAGAGATATAGCAATCAGCCCCAGCATTTT
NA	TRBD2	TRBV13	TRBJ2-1	CASSSLAGGHRQFF	TGTGCCAGCAGCTCCCTAGCGGGGGGGCACAGGCAGTTCTTC
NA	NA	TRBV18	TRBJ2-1	CARVRIGDLGFF	TGTGCCAGAGTTAGAATAGGGGACTTGGGGTTCTTC
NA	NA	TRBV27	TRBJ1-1	CASSGLRWGGTNTEAFF	TGTGCCAGCAGTGGCCTCCGATGGGGGGGGACAAACACTGAAGCTTTCTTT
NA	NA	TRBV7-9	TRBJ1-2	CASSTTRVAYGYTF	TGTGCCAGCAGCACCACGAGGGTCGCCTATGGCTACACCTTC
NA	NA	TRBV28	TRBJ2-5	CASSLSPRRGKETQYF	TGTGCCAGCAGTTTATCACCTAGGCGGGGAAAAGAGACCCAGTACTTC
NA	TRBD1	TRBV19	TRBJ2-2	CASSTGGINTGELFF	TGTGCCAGTAGCACAGGGGGCATCAACACCGGGGAGCTGTTTTTT
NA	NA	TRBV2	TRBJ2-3	CASSEQVQYF	TGTGCCAGCAGTGAACAGGTGCAGTATTTT
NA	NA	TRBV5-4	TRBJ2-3	CASSPSRNTQYF	TGTGCCAGCAGCCCTAGTCGAAATACGCAGTATTTT
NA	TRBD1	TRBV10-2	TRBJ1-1	CASRKGQGGDTEAFF	TGCGCCAGCAGAAAGGGACAGGGTGGCGACACTGAAGCTTTCTTT
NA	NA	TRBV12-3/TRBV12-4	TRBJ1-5	CASTLGSNQPQHF	TGTGCCAGCACCCTCGGGAGTAATCAGCCCCAGCATTTT
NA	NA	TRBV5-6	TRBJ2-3	CASSQFEGGTDTQYF	TGTGCCAGCAGCCAGTTTGAGGGAGGCACAGATACGCAGTATTTT
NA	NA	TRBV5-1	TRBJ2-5	CASGRGDQETQYF	TGCGCCAGCGGCCGCGGGGACCAAGAGACCCAGTACTTC
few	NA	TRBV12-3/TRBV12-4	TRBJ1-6	CASSFAVNSPLHF	TGTGCCAGCAGTTTCGCAGTTAATTCACCCCTCCACTTT
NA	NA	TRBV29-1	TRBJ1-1	CSVALYAGNTEAFF	TGCAGCGTTGCTCTATATGCAGGAAACACTGAAGCTTTCTTT
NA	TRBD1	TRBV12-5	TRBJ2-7	CASGLVLGFLDRGLNEQYF	TGTGCTAGTGGTTTGGTACTTGGATTTCTGGACAGGGGGCTTAACGAGCAGTACTTC
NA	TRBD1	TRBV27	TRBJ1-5	CASSLGTGGGNQPQHF	TGTGCCAGCAGTTTAGGGACAGGCGGCGGCAATCAGCCCCAGCATTTT
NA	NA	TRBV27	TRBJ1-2	CASSLKGPYGYTF	TGTGCCAGCAGTTTAAAGGGGCCCTATGGCTACACCTTC
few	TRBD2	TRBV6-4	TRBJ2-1	CASSEAASGGNEQFF	TGTGCCAGCAGTGAGGCGGCTAGCGGGGGGAATGAGCAGTTCTTC
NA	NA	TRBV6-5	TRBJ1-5	CASRSGGSYQPQHF	TGTGCCAGCAGATCTGGGGGCTCCTATCAGCCCCAGCATTTT
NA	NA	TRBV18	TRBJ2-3	CASSPTSTDTQYF	TGTGCCAGCTCCCCGACTAGCACAGATACGCAGTATTTT
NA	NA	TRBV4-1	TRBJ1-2	CASSQGATANYGYTF	TGCGCCAGCAGCCAAGGAGCTACAGCTAACTATGGCTACACCTTC
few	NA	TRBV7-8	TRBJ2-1	CASSPRGGILFF	TGTGCCAGCAGCCCCCGGGGTGGTATTCTGTTCTTC
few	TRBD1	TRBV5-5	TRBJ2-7	CASRSGTGSYEQYF	TGTGCCAGCAGGTCCGGGACAGGGTCCTACGAGCAGTACTTC
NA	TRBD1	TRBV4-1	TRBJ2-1	CASSQVDIPPGPGGTNEQFF	TGCGCCAGCAGCCAAGTGGACATACCCCCGGGACCAGGGGGAACCAATGAGCAGTTCTTC
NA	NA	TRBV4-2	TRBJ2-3	CASSRKESIGGMTDTQYF	TGTGCCAGCAGTCGCAAAGAGTCTATCGGGGGTATGACAGATACGCAGTATTTT